The source of this T cell receptor (beta chain) is a study of OX40 agonist ivuxolimab in advanced cancers. Broader study findings: Clonal expansion in partial responders at 0.1-3.0 mg/kg ranked among the lowest.

Looked up from germline, CDR1 is MNHEY and CDR2 is SMNVEV (reference sequence). This CDR3 comprises 14 residues. Trimming stripped 2 bases from V and 3 bases from J, with 10 bases between. Sequencing used immunoSEQ multiplex PCR; TCRdb keeps in-frame clones, though not all of them. This sample yields about 50,000 clones, of which 90% to 95% are seen a single time; roughly a quarter belongs to the top ten. By share, this clone ranks as medium-sized (0.01 to 0.1%). Its antigen remains unknown. Here the sequenced sample was CD4+ or CD8+ T cells sorted from blood, taken in a trial of the OX40 agonist ivuxolimab. The receptor was isolated from an adult with an advanced solid tumor such as melanoma, head and neck, liver or kidney cancer. J is TRBJ1-1 and V is TRBV27, with D possibly matching TRBD1 (6 bases). Written as DNA, the CDR3 is TGTGCCAGCAGTTTAACGAGGGGGGACACTGAAGCTTTCTTT. This encodes CASSLTRGDTEAFF.